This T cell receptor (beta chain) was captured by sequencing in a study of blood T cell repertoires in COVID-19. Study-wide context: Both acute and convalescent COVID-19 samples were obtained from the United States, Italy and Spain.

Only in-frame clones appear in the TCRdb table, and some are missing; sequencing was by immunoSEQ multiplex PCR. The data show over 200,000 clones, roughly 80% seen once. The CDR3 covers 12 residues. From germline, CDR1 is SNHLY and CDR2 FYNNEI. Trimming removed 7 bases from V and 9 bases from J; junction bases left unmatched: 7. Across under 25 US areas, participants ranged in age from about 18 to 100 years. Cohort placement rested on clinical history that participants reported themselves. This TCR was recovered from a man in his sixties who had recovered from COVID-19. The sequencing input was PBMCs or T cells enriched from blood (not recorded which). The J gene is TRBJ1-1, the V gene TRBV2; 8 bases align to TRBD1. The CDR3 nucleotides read TGTGCCAGCACCCAAGGCAGGGGGCAAGCTTTCTTT. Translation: CASTQGRGQAFF.